This T cell receptor (beta chain) was sequenced in a study of blood T cell repertoires in COVID-19. Original handling: Cell counts per sample came from amplifying reference gene primers. Assay: immunoSEQ multiplex PCR; the TCRdb copy retains only in-frame clones and omits some. The D gene and trimming were derived from the DNA, and the V and J assignments and clone size from that table. The sample shows 250,000 to 400,000 clones, 85% of them seen only once. The specimen was PBMCs or T cells enriched from blood (not recorded which). This TCR was sampled from a woman younger than 45 who had been exposed to COVID-19.

This CDR3 is CASSLESGYEQYF. DNA of the CDR3: TGTGCCAGCAGTTTGGAGTCAGGGTACGAGCAGTACTTC. The chain employs TRBV28 and TRBJ2-7; a weak D match, TRBD1 (5 bases). Germline CDR1 MDHEN, CDR2 SYDVKM. V gave up 3 bases and J gave up 4 bases, with 10 bases separating them. This CDR3 comprises 13 residues.